The 17 T cell receptor beta chains listed next were all sequenced from one sample in a study of blood T cell repertoires in COVID-19 (dated by TCRdb to about 2020). Library prep was done by the immunoSEQ multiplex PCR assay. Imported from immuneACCESS, the table was reduced by TCRdb to in-frame sequences with V and J called. These copies leave out some clones; in studies compared against another copy, an unresolved V gene accounts for under half, and the cause of the remainder is not known. Recorded for this sample are about 350,000 clones; around 87% of them occurred a single time. Roughly 6% of the sample is held by the ten biggest clonotypes. Sample: peripheral blood. Source of these receptors: a woman aged 45-65 years with COVID-19, enrolled during active disease.

The table lists this clone with a count of one. This chain connects TRBV14 to TRBJ2-2; TRBD2 matches 12 bases. CDR3 length equals 16 residues. The V and J ends lost 3 bases and 7 bases, in that order; junction bases with no gene match: 6. Germline V gene lookup returns CDR1 SGHDN and CDR2 FVKESK. The CDR3 DNA reads TGTGCCAGCAGCCACAGGACTAGCGGGAACGGCGGGGAGCTGTTTTTT. Translating gives CASSHRTSGNGGELFF.

The V gene is TRBV23-1, the J gene TRBJ1-2; 7 bases are a match to TRBD1. TRBV23-1 is treated as an ORF (open reading frame) with a function not yet certain. The CDR3 sequence is 15 residues long. Losses at the gene ends were 0 bases for V and 8 bases for J; bases not matched to a gene: 9. The CDR3 region is CASSQSGTARGGYTF. CDR3 nucleotide sequence: TGCGCCAGCAGTCAATCCGGGACAGCCCGGGGAGGCTACACCTTC.

This chain connects TRBV27 to TRBJ1-1; TRBD1 matches at 8 bases. The CDR3 is 18 amino acids. The germline V gene encodes CDR1 MNHEY and CDR2 SMNVEV (reference sequence). The J segment lost 1 base and the V segment lost 4 bases, leaving 14 bases of the junction unmatched. The CDR3 DNA reads TGTGCCAGCAGTTCAAAATTAAGATTCGGGACAGGGAACACTGAAGCTTTCTTT. Its translation: CASSSKLRFGTGNTEAFF.

The chain links TRBV5-1 to TRBJ1-3; D may be TRBD1 (6 bases). The V end was cut by 3 bases, the J end by 0 bases, with 16 bases between. CDR1 is SGHRS and CDR2 is YFSETQ in the germline V gene. This CDR3 has 17 amino acids. The CDR3 DNA sequence: TGCGCCAGCAGCTCGGACAGCGTAGGATCCTCTGGAAACACCATATATTTT. Translated, it gives CASSSDSVGSSGNTIYF. The whole variable domain, filled in from reference TRBV5-1 and TRBJ1-3, reads KAGVTQTPRYLIKTRGQQVTLSCSPISGHRSVSWYQQTPGQGLQFLFEYFSETQRNKGNFPGRFSGRQFSNSRSEMNVSTLELGDSALYLCASSSDSVGSSGNTIYFGEGSWLTVV.

V and J are TRBV11-2 and TRBJ1-5; 7 nucleotides match TRBD1. The V and J ends lost 5 bases and 5 bases, in that order; junction bases with no gene match: 9. From germline, CDR1 is SGHAT and CDR2 FQNNGV. CDR3 length: 15 residues. The CDR3 spells CASSEGAGTHQPQHF. The CDR3 coding sequence is TGTGCCAGCAGCGAGGGGGCGGGGACCCATCAGCCCCAGCATTTT.

The chain is built from TRBV5-1 and TRBJ2-1; TRBD2 matches 7 bases. Germline V CDR1 and CDR2: SGHRS, YFSETQ. The CDR3 covers 17 residues. With 4 bases clipped from V and 4 bases from J, the junction kept 14 bases outside the gene matches. As DNA, the CDR3 is TGCGCCAGCAGCCTTTGGGGGGGAGCAATCTCGTACAATGAGCAGTTCTTC. Its translation is CASSLWGGAISYNEQFF.

The chain is built from TRBV4-3 and TRBJ2-7; the match to TRBD2 covers 8 bases. CDR3 length: 15 amino acids. The V gene's germline CDR1 is LGHNA and CDR2 YSLEER. The ends lost 1 base at V and 3 bases at J; junction bases unmatched: 5. The CDR3 nucleotides are TGCGCCAGCAGCCAAGGTAGACTAGCGATCTACGAGCAGTACTTC. It is translated as CASSQGRLAIYEQYF.

The J gene is TRBJ1-2, the V gene TRBV5-1; no definite D call. CDR1 is SGHRS, CDR2 YFSETQ, per germline. V was trimmed by 4 bases and J by 0 bases, leaving 16 bases between them. The CDR3 is 16 residues long. The CDR3 region has the DNA TGCGCCAGCAGCCCTAACGGCGGGGTTTCTAACTATGGCTACACCTTC. Protein sequence: CASSPNGGVSNYGYTF.

The table lists this clone with a few counts. The rearrangement links TRBV5-6 to TRBJ1-3; no firm D call. Germline values: CDR1 SGHDT, CDR2 YYEEEE. V was shortened by 2 bases and J by 0 bases, with 9 bases between the two germline ends. The CDR3 is 15 amino acids. This chain's CDR3 is CASSFRLISGNTIYF. CDR3 nucleotide sequence: TGTGCCAGCAGCTTCAGACTGATCTCTGGAAACACCATATATTTT.

Points on this clone: Its ends do not fully match the called genes, so a read error is possible. J is TRBJ1-2 and V is TRBV6-4; 9 nucleotides match TRBD1. CDR3 length equals 16 residues. Germline V gives CDR1 MRHNA, CDR2 SNTAGT. CDR3: CASSNSQQGTGYGYTF. CDR3 nucleotides: TGTGCCAGCAGTAACTCGCAGCAAGGGACAGGGTATGGCTACACCTTC.

This clone occurred a few times. The chain is built from TRBV6-1 and TRBJ2-5; 10 bases map to TRBD2. The CDR3 has 15 residues. J gave up 5 bases and V 3 bases, and 6 bases lay outside the gene matches. Germline loops: CDR1 MNHNS, CDR2 SASEGT. The CDR3 DNA sequence: TGTGCCAGCAGTGATAGCGGGAGGCGGCGGGAGACCCAGTACTTC. It specifies CASSDSGRRRETQYF.

The table lists this clone with a few counts. This sequence joins TRBV11-2 and TRBJ1-2; 8 nucleotides match TRBD1. The CDR3 length is 15 residues. Germline trimming cut 3 bases from V and 8 bases from J; bases unmatched to any gene: 11. Germline CDR1 is SGHAT and CDR2 is FQNNGV. The CDR3 is CASSFRTGGREGYTF. The CDR3, as DNA: TGTGCCAGCAGCTTTCGTACAGGGGGACGGGAAGGCTACACCTTC.

The J gene is TRBJ2-7, the V gene TRBV5-6; 8 nucleotides align to TRBD2. The V segment lost 4 bases and the J segment 4 bases; nucleotides outside the gene matches: 10. The CDR3 sequence is 15 residues long. Looked up from germline, CDR1 is SGHDT and CDR2 is YYEEEE. CDR3: CASSNPGLGVYEQYF. The CDR3 DNA reads TGTGCCAGCAGCAACCCGGGACTAGGGGTTTACGAGCAGTACTTC.

The genes are TRBV27 and TRBJ2-1; 8 positions agree with TRBD2. CDR3 length: 14 residues. The trim removed 2 bases at V and 9 bases at J, leaving 6 bases unmatched. Per the germline V gene, CDR1 is MNHEY and CDR2 is SMNVEV (reference sequence). CDR3 coding DNA: TGTGCCAGCAGTTTAATGGGACTAGTCAGTGAGCAGTTCTTC. Translation: CASSLMGLVSEQFF.

The chain uses TRBV5-4 and TRBJ2-5; 7 positions agree with TRBD2. This CDR3 contains 16 residues. In germline, CDR1 is SGHNT, CDR2 YYREEE (reference sequence). V shed 4 bases, J shed 2 bases, and the junction held 11 bases outside the gene matches. The CDR3 protein is CASSPGVAGGQETQYF. As DNA, the CDR3 is TGTGCCAGCAGCCCTGGGGTAGCGGGCGGGCAAGAGACCCAGTACTTC.

The chain uses TRBV29-1 and TRBJ2-1, with D possibly being TRBD1 (5 bases). Germline V gives CDR1 SQVTM, CDR2 ANQGSEA. The CDR3 runs to 12 residues. The V and J ends lost 7 bases and 7 bases respectively, with 14 bases between them. The CDR3 here is CSAESYRNEQFF. CDR3 nucleotide sequence: TGCAGCGCCGAGAGCTACAGGAATGAGCAGTTCTTC.

The chain carries TRBV7-8 and TRBJ1-1, with 7 bases matching TRBD1. This CDR3 is 15 amino acids long. Trimming took 5 bases from V and 0 from J; bases not matched to a gene: 6. From germline, CDR1 is SGHVS and CDR2 FQNEAQ. The CDR3 sequence: CASSLWTGMNTEAFF. The CDR3 DNA sequence: TGTGCCAGCAGCCTGTGGACAGGCATGAACACTGAAGCTTTCTTT.